The 8 T cell receptor beta chains given below trace back to one sample, sequenced in a study of T cells in Graves' hyperthyroidism and ophthalmopathy. What was amplified from RNA transcripts were TCR beta CDR3 regions. HTBI primers were used for first-round RT-PCR of the TCR CDR3. TCRdb used MiXCR to reprocess the multiplex PCR reads, holding one entry per CDR3 protein. Among 700,000 or so distinct CDR3 sequences, approximately 16% were seen once, and the ten largest hold 8.4%. Sequencing was carried out using blood. These receptors were collected from a man aged 18 to 30 with Graves' hyperthyroidism.

This clonotype was picked up many times. The rearrangement uses TRBV6-1 and TRBJ2-3; D unresolved. The CDR3 sequence is 15 residues long. With 5 bases removed from V and 9 bases from J, the gap between germline ends came to 21 bases. Germline CDR1 reads MNHNS; CDR2 reads SASEGT. CDR3 nucleotide sequence: TGTGCCAGCAGTAACTTGGCAGGCCGTTGGTCAACGCAGTATTTT. This codes for CASSNLAGRWSTQYF.

This clonotype was recorded at least ten times. This chain uses TRBV28 with TRBJ2-5; D remains unclear. CDR3 length equals 14 residues. Germline V gene sequence: CDR1 MDHEN, CDR2 SYDVKM. With 4 bases removed from V and 1 base from J, the gap between germline ends came to 10 bases. This chain's CDR3 is CASSSQLGQETQYF. DNA of the CDR3: TGTGCCAGCAGTTCCCAGTTAGGCCAAGAGACCCAGTACTTC.

This clonotype was recorded once. The junction departs from the called germline gene at one end, perhaps through a read error. The V and J genes are TRBV7-2 and TRBJ2-5; D is unclear. The germline V gene encodes CDR1 SGHTA and CDR2 FQGNSA. The CDR3 is made up of 11 amino acids. The CDR3 DNA is TGTGCCAGCAGCTTTGGAGAGTCCCAGTACTTC. This sequence encodes CASSFGESQYF.

This clonotype turned up a few times. The CDR3 loop is CSVEGQGGTEAFF. The CDR3, as DNA: TGCAGCGTTGAAGGACAGGGAGGAACTGAAGCTTTCTTT. The chain is built from TRBV29-1 and TRBJ1-1; the match to TRBD1 covers 7 bases. The germline V gene has CDR1 SQVTM and CDR2 ANQGSEA. The V and J ends lost 1 base and 5 bases, in that order; junction bases with no gene match: 4. CDR3 length: 13 amino acids. Combining the CDR3 with reference TRBV29-1 and TRBJ1-1 gives the whole variable domain SAVISQKPSRDICQRGTSLTIQCQVDSQVTMMFWYRQQPGQSLTLIATANQGSEATYESGFVIDKFPISRPNLTFSTLTVSNMSPEDSSIYLCSVEGQGGTEAFFGQGTRLTVV.

In its sample, this clonotype was seen a few times. The rearrangement links TRBV5-1 to TRBJ2-7; a possible D gene is TRBD1 (6 bases). Germline CDR1 and CDR2: SGHRS and YFSETQ. V was pared by 7 bases and J by 6 bases, with 26 bases between. The CDR3 covers 16 residues. CDR3 sequence reads: CASRLEPGHLGGEQYF. The CDR3 DNA follows: TGCGCCAGCCGCCTTGAGCCGGGACACCTAGGCGGCGAGCAGTACTTC.

This clonotype was counted a few times. This chain joins TRBV28 and TRBJ2-3, with 10 positions matching TRBD2. V shed 6 bases, J shed 0 bases, and the junction held 6 bases outside the gene matches. The CDR3 loop spans 16 amino acids. Germline values: CDR1 MDHEN, CDR2 SYDVKM. The chain's CDR3 is CASRPSGGASTDTQYF. CDR3 bases: TGTGCCAGCAGACCGAGCGGGGGGGCTAGCACAGATACGCAGTATTTT.

A few counts support this clonotype. The gene calls are TRBV20-1 and TRBJ2-5; D is ambiguous. V shed 3 bases and J shed 2 bases, with 10 bases lying between them. Germline loops: CDR1 DFQATT, CDR2 SNEGSKA (reference sequence). CDR3 length: 13 amino acids. CDR3 sequence (DNA): TGCAGTGCTAGGAGCTCTCCACAAGAGACCCAGTACTTC. Translating it yields CSARSSPQETQYF.

The table lists this clonotype with many counts. The V and J genes are TRBV6-1 and TRBJ1-1, with D perhaps TRBD1 (5 bases). Trimming removed 2 bases from V and 4 bases from J, with 11 bases in between. This CDR3 is 14 amino acids long. The germline V gene has CDR1 MNHNS and CDR2 SASEGT. The DNA for the CDR3 is TGTGCCAGCAGTGAACATGGGGGAGGCACTGAAGCTTTCTTT. The encoded protein is CASSEHGGGTEAFF.